Listed here are 2 T cell receptor beta chains from one sample, sequenced in a study of CD8 T cells in Susac syndrome. RNA was extracted with the RNeasy kit, and a quantity of about 0.5 to 1 ug was reverse transcribed using random hexamers. MiXCR, applied by TCRdb to the immunoSEQ multiplex PCR reads, yields one record per CDR3 protein. Of 200,000 to 250,000 distinct CDR3 sequences in the sample, over 85% were seen once. Material for sequencing was CD4+ T cells from PBMCs. The receptor source for this set is a human donor with multiple sclerosis.

The chain combines TRBV11-3 with TRBJ2-3; D gene uncertain. Germline values: CDR1 SGHNT, CDR2 YENEEA. Trimming cost V 4 bases and J 4 bases, with 9 bases left between them. The CDR3 is 13 residues long. The CDR3 here is CASSSLAPDTQYF. The CDR3, as DNA: TGTGCCAGCAGCTCGCTGGCGCCAGATACGCAGTATTTT. Full variable domain (rest looked up from reference TRBV11-3 and TRBJ2-3): EAGVVQSPRYKIIEKKQPVAFWCNPISGHNTLYWYLQNLGQGPELLIRYENEEAVDDSQLPKDRFSAERLKGVDSTLKIQPAELGDSAVYLCASSSLAPDTQYFGPGTRLTVL.

The chain is built from TRBV15 and TRBJ2-5, with a possible D match to TRBD2 (6 bases). Germline V lookup: CDR1 LNHNV, CDR2 YYDKDF (reference sequence). V was shortened by 1 base and J by 2 bases, with 8 bases between the two germline ends. The CDR3 totals 14 residues. The CDR3 nucleotides read TGTGCCACCAGCAGAGTAGCGGCACAAGAGACCCAGTACTTC. This gives the protein CATSRVAAQETQYF.